This TCR beta chain was captured by sequencing in a study of Ad26.COV2.S vaccination and SARS-CoV-2 variants. About the research overall: Donor joined the COV1001 Ad26.COV2.S trial arm.

A word on this clone: Its antigen is not identified.

Produced via immunoSEQ multiplex PCR; TCRdb's table is partial and in-frame only. Here the sample spans some 300,000 clones, roughly 80% being singletons. Germline-derived CDR1 and CDR2 are LNHDA and SQIVND (reference sequence). The CDR3 sequence is 14 residues long. Trimming shortened V by 5 bases and J by 7 bases, and 14 bases separated the two germline ends. General study points: Vaccinated and placebo-treated recipients had similar non-spike TCR breadth. Spike-specific responses of CD8+ and CD4+ T cells were reported to display substantial breadth after vaccination.

Described treatment: roughly 18 received Ad26.COV2.S at low or high dose, single or two shots; roughly five received placebo; per-sample allocation not given. Day 63 after the first injection of vaccine or placebo was the sampling time. Vaccination used an Ad26 vector expressing Wuhan-strain SARS-CoV-2 spike. The chain combines TRBV19 with TRBJ2-2; D possibly corresponds to TRBD1 (5 bases). Source: peripheral blood, taken in a trial of Ad26.COV2.S vaccine versus placebo. This clonotype was obtained from a person between 18 and 65 years old who received the Ad26.COV2.S COVID-19 vaccine or a placebo. CDR3 loop: CASSPAGMGGELFF. The CDR3 DNA is TGTGCCAGTAGTCCGGCAGGGATGGGCGGGGAGCTGTTTTTT.